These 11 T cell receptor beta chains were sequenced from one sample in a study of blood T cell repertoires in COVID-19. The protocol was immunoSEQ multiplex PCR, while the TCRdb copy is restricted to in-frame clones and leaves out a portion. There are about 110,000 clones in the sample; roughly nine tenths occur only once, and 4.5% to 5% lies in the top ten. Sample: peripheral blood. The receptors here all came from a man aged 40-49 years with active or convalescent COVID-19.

The CDR3: CASSRLGYEQYF. CDR3 sequence (DNA): TGTGCCAGCAGCCGACTTGGCTACGAGCAGTACTTC. This chain connects TRBV12-3 or TRBV12-4 to TRBJ2-7, with D unresolved. Trimming shortened V by 6 bases and J by 3 bases, and 9 bases separated the two germline ends. The length of the CDR3 is 12 residues.

CDR3: CASSRDRSSSGNTIYF. In DNA, the CDR3 is TGTGCCAGCAGCCGGGACAGGTCCTCCTCTGGAAACACCATATATTTT. This chain uses TRBV7-2 with TRBJ1-3, with 8 bases aligning to TRBD1. This CDR3 is built from 16 residues. Germline CDR1 SGHTA, CDR2 FQGNSA. Unmatched junction bases numbered 6, after V lost 5 bases and J lost 0 bases. Using reference TRBV7-2 and TRBJ1-3 for the parts outside the CDR3, the full variable domain is GAGVSQSPSNKVTEKGKDVELRCDPISGHTALYWYRQSLGQGLEFLIYFQGNSAPDKSGLPSDRFSAERTGGSVSTLTIQRTQQEDSAVYLCASSRDRSSSGNTIYFGEGSWLTVV.

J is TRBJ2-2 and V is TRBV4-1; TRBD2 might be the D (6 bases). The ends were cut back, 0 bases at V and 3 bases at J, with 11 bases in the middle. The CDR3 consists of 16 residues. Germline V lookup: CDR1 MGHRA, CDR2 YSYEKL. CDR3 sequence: CASSQEQGLHTGELFF. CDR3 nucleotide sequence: TGCGCCAGCAGCCAAGAACAAGGACTACACACCGGGGAGCTGTTTTTT.

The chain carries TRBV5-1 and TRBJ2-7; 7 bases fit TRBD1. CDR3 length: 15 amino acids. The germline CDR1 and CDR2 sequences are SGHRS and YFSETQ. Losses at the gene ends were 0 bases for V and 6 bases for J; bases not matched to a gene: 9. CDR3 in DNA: TGCGCCAGCAGCTTGGCTTCGGGACAGACACCCGAGCAGTACTTC. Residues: CASSLASGQTPEQYF.

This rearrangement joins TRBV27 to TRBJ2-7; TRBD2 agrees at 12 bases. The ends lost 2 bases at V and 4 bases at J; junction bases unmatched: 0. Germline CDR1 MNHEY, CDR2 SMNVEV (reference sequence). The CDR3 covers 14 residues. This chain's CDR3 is CASSLTSGRYEQYF. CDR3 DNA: TGTGCCAGCAGTTTAACTAGCGGGAGGTACGAGCAGTACTTC.

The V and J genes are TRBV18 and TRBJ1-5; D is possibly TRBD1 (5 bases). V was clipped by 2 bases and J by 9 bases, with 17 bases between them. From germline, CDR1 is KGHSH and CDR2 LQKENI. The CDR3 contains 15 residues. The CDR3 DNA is TGTGCCAGCTCACCAGCTTCGGCAGGGTTCGGGCCCCAGCATTTT. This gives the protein CASSPASAGFGPQHF.

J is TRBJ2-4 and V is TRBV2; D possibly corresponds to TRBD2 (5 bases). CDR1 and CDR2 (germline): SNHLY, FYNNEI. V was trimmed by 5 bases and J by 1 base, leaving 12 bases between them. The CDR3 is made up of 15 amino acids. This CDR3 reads CASSFRDTAKNIQYF. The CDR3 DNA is TGTGCCAGCAGTTTCCGGGATACCGCCAAAAACATTCAGTACTTC.

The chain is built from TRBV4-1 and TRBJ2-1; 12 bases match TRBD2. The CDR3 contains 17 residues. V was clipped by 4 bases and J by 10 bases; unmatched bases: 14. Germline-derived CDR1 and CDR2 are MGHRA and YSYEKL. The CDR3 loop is CASSREPGLAGPREQFF. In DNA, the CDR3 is TGCGCCAGCAGCCGAGAACCGGGACTAGCGGGCCCTCGGGAGCAGTTCTTC.

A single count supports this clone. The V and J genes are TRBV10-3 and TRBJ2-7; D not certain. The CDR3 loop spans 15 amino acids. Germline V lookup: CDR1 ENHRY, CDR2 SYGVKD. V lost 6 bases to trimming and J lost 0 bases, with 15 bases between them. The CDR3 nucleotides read TGTGCCATCAGGGAGACCGAGCTTTTCTCCTACGAGCAGTACTTC. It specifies CAIRETELFSYEQYF.

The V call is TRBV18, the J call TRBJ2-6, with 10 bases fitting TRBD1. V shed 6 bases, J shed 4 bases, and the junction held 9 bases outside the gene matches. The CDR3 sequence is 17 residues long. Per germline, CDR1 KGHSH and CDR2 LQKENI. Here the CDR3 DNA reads TGTGCCAGCTCCCGTCCCGGGACAGGGGCCGGGGCCAACGTCCTGACTTTC. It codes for CASSRPGTGAGANVLTF.

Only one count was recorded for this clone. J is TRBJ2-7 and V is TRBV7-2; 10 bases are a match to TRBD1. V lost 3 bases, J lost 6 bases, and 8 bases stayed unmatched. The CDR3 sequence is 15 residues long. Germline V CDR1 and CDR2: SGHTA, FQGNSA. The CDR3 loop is CASSFRPDRGSEQYF. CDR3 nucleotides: TGTGCCAGCAGCTTTCGACCGGACAGGGGGAGCGAGCAGTACTTC.